Presented here are 23 T cell receptor beta chains from one specimen sequenced in a study of beta chain features in type 1 diabetes. Findings of the study overall: In all four CD4+ subsets, TCRB CDR3 length was significantly, moderately reduced in type 1 diabetes.

No antigen has been identified for these receptors. Since all of the isolated RNA was reverse transcribed, expressed TCRB transcripts were what got sequenced. Some clones are missing from TCRdb's copy, which holds only in-frame ones; the method was immunoSEQ multiplex PCR. In the table there are 150,000 to 200,000 clones, roughly 59% of which are singletons. Sequenced sample: naive CD4+ T cells from blood. These receptors all come from a man between 25 and 39 years old with type 1 diabetes.

With respect to this clone: The sample holds other DNA sequences that translate to the same CDR3. The genes are TRBV19 and TRBJ2-1; D ambiguous. V lost 3 bases and J lost 4, with 1 base in between. The CDR3 extends over 11 amino acids. CDR1 LNHDA and CDR2 SQIVND come from the germline V gene (reference sequence). This CDR3 reads CASSIYNEQFF. The CDR3 bases are TGTGCCAGTAGTATTTACAATGAGCAGTTCTTC.

The J gene is TRBJ1-5, the V gene TRBV18; the D is unclear. This CDR3 is built from 16 residues. From germline, CDR1 is KGHSH and CDR2 LQKENI. Trimming took 1 base from V and 3 from J, leaving 13 bases between them. The CDR3 here is CASSPQEGQLNQPQHF. The CDR3 coding sequence is TGTGCCAGCTCACCACAGGAAGGGCAGCTCAATCAGCCCCAGCATTTT.

This clone was detected a few times. The chain carries TRBV29-1 and TRBJ2-5; 8 nucleotides agree with TRBD1. The CDR3 covers 14 residues. Germline V gives CDR1 SQVTM, CDR2 ANQGSEA. Unmatched junction bases numbered 7, after V lost 6 bases and J lost 1 base. The CDR3 sequence: CSVYTGQAQETQYF. The CDR3 bases are TGCAGCGTATATACGGGACAGGCCCAAGAGACCCAGTACTTC.

With respect to this clone: This sample includes further DNA sequences coding for the same CDR3. The V and J genes are TRBV11-2 and TRBJ2-3; the D is unclear. Between the trimmed V and J ends, which lost 2 bases and 0 bases, there was a span of 0 bases. The CDR3 spans 12 residues. Germline loops: CDR1 SGHAT, CDR2 FQNNGV. CDR3 region: CASSLSTDTQYF. The CDR3 DNA reads as TGTGCCAGCAGCTTAAGCACAGATACGCAGTATTTT.

This sequence joins TRBV7-9 and TRBJ1-5; D is unresolved. This CDR3 is built from 12 residues. CDR1 and CDR2 from the germline V gene are SEHNR and FQNEAQ (reference sequence). Between the trimmed V and J ends, which lost 2 bases and 9 bases, there was a span of 8 bases. CDR3 sequence reads: CASSLPGRPQHF. CDR3 nucleotide sequence: TGTGCCAGCAGCTTACCAGGACGGCCCCAGCATTTT.

The gene calls are TRBV7-2 and TRBJ2-2; a weak D match, TRBD1 (6 bases). This CDR3 spans 15 amino acids. In germline, CDR1 is SGHTA, CDR2 FQGNSA. Trimming took off 5 bases at V and 6 bases at J, with 16 bases between the two ends. CDR3 loop: CASSPQGIKAGELFF. CDR3 coding DNA: TGTGCCAGCAGCCCACAGGGTATTAAAGCCGGGGAGCTGTTTTTT. The variable domain in full, completed from reference TRBV7-2 and TRBJ2-2, reads GAGVSQSPSNKVTEKGKDVELRCDPISGHTALYWYRQSLGQGLEFLIYFQGNSAPDKSGLPSDRFSAERTGGSVSTLTIQRTQQEDSAVYLCASSPQGIKAGELFFGEGSRLTVL.

The chain joins TRBV29-1 to TRBJ2-4; D gene ambiguous. Looked up from germline, CDR1 is SQVTM and CDR2 is ANQGSEA. V lost 0 bases and J lost 4, with 16 bases in between. The CDR3 runs to 16 residues. In DNA form, the CDR3 reads TGCAGCGTTGAAGAGGTCCGGACCCGTTCTAAAAACATTCAGTACTTC. Residues: CSVEEVRTRSKNIQYF.

The rearrangement links TRBV29-1 to TRBJ1-1, with a weak D call TRBD1 (6 bases). The V and J ends lost 7 bases and 0 bases respectively, with 9 bases between them. This CDR3 is 12 amino acids long. Germline V CDR1 and CDR2: SQVTM, ANQGSEA. In DNA form, the CDR3 reads TGCAGCGCAGGACAGATGAACACTGAAGCTTTCTTT. Amino acid sequence: CSAGQMNTEAFF.

The chain is built from TRBV18 and TRBJ2-5; either TRBD1 or TRBD2 may fit D (5 bases each). V was clipped by 3 bases and J by 5 bases, with 16 bases between them. Germline V gene sequence: CDR1 KGHSH, CDR2 LQKENI. CDR3 length: 15 amino acids. In DNA, the CDR3 is TGTGCCAGCTCACCGGAGCCGGGACCCTGGGAGACCCAGTACTTC. It translates to CASSPEPGPWETQYF.

The genes are TRBV29-1 and TRBJ2-7; perhaps TRBD1 as D (5 bases). Germline V lookup: CDR1 SQVTM, CDR2 ANQGSEA. The CDR3 is made up of 12 amino acids. Trimming removed 8 bases at V and 5 bases at J, with 16 bases between. The CDR3 region has the DNA TGCAGCACCAGGGAAGTGGAGAACGAGCAGTACTTC. Translating it yields CSTREVENEQYF.

The gene calls are TRBV9 and TRBJ1-5, with D unresolved. This CDR3 spans 14 amino acids. Germline V lookup: CDR1 SGDLS, CDR2 YYNGEE. The V end lost 4 bases, the J end lost 7 bases, and 15 bases lay between the germline ends. CDR3 residues: CASSPGLVGQPQHF. CDR3 nucleotide sequence: TGTGCCAGCAGCCCGGGTCTCGTGGGCCAGCCCCAGCATTTT.

The CDR3 sequence is CSTKGDKETYEQYF. The CDR3 DNA reads TGCAGCACGAAAGGGGACAAAGAAACCTACGAGCAGTACTTC. This rearrangement joins TRBV29-1 to TRBJ2-7, with D tentatively TRBD1 (6 bases). CDR1 is SQVTM, CDR2 ANQGSEA, per germline. Trimming stripped 8 bases from V and 2 bases from J, with 19 bases between. The CDR3 spans 14 residues.

The rearrangement joins TRBV29-1 to TRBJ2-5, with D perhaps given as TRBD1 or TRBD2 (8 bases each). The CDR3 loop spans 15 amino acids. Trimming pared 4 bases from V and 4 bases from J, leaving 19 bases between. The germline CDR1 and CDR2 sequences are SQVTM and ANQGSEA. CDR3 nucleotides: TGCAGCGTTGCGTCTATTAGCGGGACAGGAGAGACCCAGTACTTC. Amino acids: CSVASISGTGETQYF.

This chain links TRBV7-9 with TRBJ2-1; D unresolved. Germline V CDR1 and CDR2: SEHNR, FQNEAQ (reference sequence). The CDR3 loop spans 13 amino acids. V was shortened by 4 bases and J by 7 bases, with 11 bases between the two germline ends. CDR3 sequence reads: CASSSQVGNEQFF. As DNA, the CDR3 is TGTGCCAGCAGCTCGCAGGTGGGGAATGAGCAGTTCTTC. The variable domain in full, completed from reference TRBV7-9 and TRBJ2-1, reads DTGVSQNPRHKITKRGQNVTFRCDPISEHNRLYWYRQTLGQGPEFLTYFQNEAQLEKSRLLSDRFSAERPKGSFSTLEIQRTEQGDSAMYLCASSSQVGNEQFFGPGTRLTVL.

The V and J genes are TRBV29-1 and TRBJ2-3; D may be TRBD2 (5 bases). Germline values: CDR1 SQVTM, CDR2 ANQGSEA. V gave up 4 bases and J gave up 6 bases, with 11 bases separating them. This CDR3 region has 12 residues. CDR3 region: CSVAPEADTQYF. CDR3 nucleotide sequence: TGCAGCGTTGCTCCGGAGGCGGATACGCAGTATTTT.

The rearrangement joins TRBV7-9 to TRBJ1-1, with D unclear. CDR1 and CDR2 (germline): SEHNR, FQNEAQ (reference sequence). The CDR3 has 12 amino acids. The germline V and J ends were trimmed by 3 bases and 4 bases, with 6 bases remaining between them. In nucleotides, the CDR3 is TGTGCCAGCAGCTTTTCCGGCACTGAAGCTTTCTTT. Amino acid sequence: CASSFSGTEAFF.

The rearrangement joins TRBV12-5 to TRBJ2-5; possibly TRBD1 for D (6 bases). The CDR3 has 14 amino acids. Germline V gives CDR1 LGHNT, CDR2 FRNRAP. Trimming shortened V by 3 bases and J by 1 base, and 9 bases separated the two germline ends. The CDR3 DNA reads as TGTGCTAGTGGTTTCGGACAGCTCCAAGAGACCCAGTACTTC. This translates into CASGFGQLQETQYF. The entire variable domain, with the rest obtained from reference TRBV12-5 and TRBJ2-5, is as follows: DARVTQTPRHKVTEMGQEVTMRCQPILGHNTVFWYRQTMMQGLELLAYFRNRAPLDDSGMPKDRFSAEMPDATLATLKIQPSEPRDSAVYFCASGFGQLQETQYFGPGTRLLVL.

This chain uses TRBV7-2 with TRBJ2-3; a weak D match, TRBD2 (5 bases). Germline V CDR1 and CDR2: SGHTA, FQGNSA. This CDR3 contains 13 residues. V lost 6 bases and J lost 1, with 8 bases in between. DNA of the CDR3: TGTGCCAGCAGGGTTAGCGGCACAGATACGCAGTATTTT. It codes for CASRVSGTDTQYF.

V usage is TRBV7-2 and J usage is TRBJ2-4; the D gene is possibly TRBD1 (5 bases). Germline V gene sequence: CDR1 SGHTA, CDR2 FQGNSA. The V and J ends lost 5 bases and 3 bases respectively, with 20 bases between them. CDR3 length equals 17 residues. The CDR3 nucleotides are TGTGCCAGCAGCCCTCGGTCGTCCGCGCAGGGCAAAAACATTCAGTACTTC. Translating gives CASSPRSSAQGKNIQYF.

The CDR3, as DNA: TGTGCCACCAGCATCGGCACAGATACGCAGTATTTT. Amino acid sequence: CATSIGTDTQYF. This rearrangement joins TRBV15 to TRBJ2-3; D remains ambiguous. Germline lookup yields CDR1 LNHNV and CDR2 YYDKDF (reference sequence). Between the trimmed V and J ends, which lost 4 bases and 1 base, there was a span of 3 bases. The CDR3 extends over 12 amino acids.

The chain joins TRBV7-2 to TRBJ2-6; D is uncertain. V was pared by 1 base and J by 4 bases, with 5 bases between. CDR1 and CDR2 (germline): SGHTA, FQGNSA. This CDR3 comprises 14 residues. Here the CDR3 DNA reads TGTGCCAGCAGCTTAGAGGCCGGGGCCAACGTCCTGACTTTC. As protein: CASSLEAGANVLTF.

This rearrangement joins TRBV4-1 to TRBJ2-1; unclear D gene. CDR3 length: 14 amino acids. The V gene lost 3 bases and the J gene lost 3 bases, with 9 bases spanning the gap. Germline assignment: CDR1 MGHRA and CDR2 YSYEKL. CDR3 sequence reads: CASSHGNYYNEQFF. The CDR3 DNA is TGCGCCAGCAGCCATGGGAACTACTACAATGAGCAGTTCTTC.

The table lists this clone with a few counts. The chain is built from TRBV7-2 and TRBJ2-2; D ambiguous. The CDR3 covers 14 residues. The V end was cut by 3 bases, the J end by 7 bases, with 12 bases between. The germline V gene encodes CDR1 SGHTA and CDR2 FQGNSA. CDR3 sequence: CASSFHPASGELFF. In DNA, the CDR3 is TGTGCCAGCAGCTTCCACCCGGCGAGCGGGGAGCTGTTTTTT.